This record covers a single TCR beta chain. The antigen is not known. A clone one base away is much larger, so this may be a read error. Because it lacks the conserved phenylalanine or tryptophan at the end, this CDR3 is likely a read error. Described time point: sample taken at primary tumor resection. Patients with untreated early-stage non-small cell lung cancer, numbering some 72, were the donors. Whole RNA obtained from tumor, nontumor lung or frozen PBMC underwent sequencing without sorting. The CDR3 runs to 12 residues. CDR1 is SGDLS, CDR2 YYNGEE, per germline. V dropped 2 bases and J dropped 0 bases, with 1 base sitting between them. The sample comes from a study of spatial heterogeneity in lung cancer. Every TCR cDNA molecule bore a unique molecular identifier. TCRdb ran MiXCR on the 5' RACE reads and lists one entry per CDR3 protein. Found here are 15,000 to 20,000 distinct CDR3 sequences, more than 6.5% of them singletons; the top ten hold approximately 25%.

Broader study findings: Higher tumor mutation counts went along with higher counts of expanded intratumoral alpha and beta TCRs.

V and J are TRBV9 and TRBJ2-3; the D is unclear. The receptor was derived from a male donor with early-stage non-small cell lung cancer. Material: lung tumor tissue, obtained at surgery. The CDR3 DNA is TGTGCCAGCAGCGTGAGCACAGATACGCAGTATTTA. It yields the protein CASSVSTDTQYL.